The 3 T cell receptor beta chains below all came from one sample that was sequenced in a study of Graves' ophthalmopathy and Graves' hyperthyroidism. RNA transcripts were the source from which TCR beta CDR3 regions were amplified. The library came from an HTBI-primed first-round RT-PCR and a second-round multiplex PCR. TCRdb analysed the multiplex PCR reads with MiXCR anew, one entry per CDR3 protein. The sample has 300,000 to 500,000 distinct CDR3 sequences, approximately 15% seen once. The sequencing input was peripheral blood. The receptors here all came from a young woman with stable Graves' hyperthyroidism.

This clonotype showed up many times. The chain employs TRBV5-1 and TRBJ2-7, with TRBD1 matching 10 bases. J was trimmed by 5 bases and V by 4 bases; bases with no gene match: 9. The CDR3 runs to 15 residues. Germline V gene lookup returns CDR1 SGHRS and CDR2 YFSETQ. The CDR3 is CASSPGQGRMDEQYF. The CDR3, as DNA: TGCGCCAGCAGCCCGGGACAGGGGAGAATGGACGAGCAGTACTTC.

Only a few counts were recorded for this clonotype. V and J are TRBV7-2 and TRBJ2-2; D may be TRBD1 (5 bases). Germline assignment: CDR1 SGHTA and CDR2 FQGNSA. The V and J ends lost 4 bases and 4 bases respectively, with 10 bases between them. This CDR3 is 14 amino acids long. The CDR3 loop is CASSSKGRTGELFF. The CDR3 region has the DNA TGTGCCAGCAGCTCCAAGGGGCGCACCGGGGAGCTGTTTTTT.

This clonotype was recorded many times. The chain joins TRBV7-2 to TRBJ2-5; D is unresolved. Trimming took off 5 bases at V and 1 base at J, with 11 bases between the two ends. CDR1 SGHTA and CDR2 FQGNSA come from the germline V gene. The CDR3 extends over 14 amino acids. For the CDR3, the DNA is TGTGCCAGCAGCCGTCGACGGGTCCAAGAGACCCAGTACTTC. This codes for CASSRRRVQETQYF.